These 10 T cell receptor beta chains were sequenced from one sample in a study of blood T cells in healthy people across ages. It was with a sample-barcoded 5' primer and a J-beta primer mix that a second PCR of roughly 7 to 12 cycles was run. TCRdb reprocessed the 5' RACE reads with MiXCR, giving one entry per CDR3 protein. The sample includes about 1,500,000 distinct CDR3 sequences, 35% to 45% seen only once; the top ten take roughly 7.7%. The specimen sequenced was blood. These receptors all stem from a woman aged 18-29 years in good health.

The genes are TRBV12-3 or TRBV12-4 and TRBJ2-7, with TRBD1 matching 9 bases. This CDR3 contains 15 residues. V gave up 5 bases and J gave up 4 bases; unmatched junction bases: 9. CDR3 protein: CASSAGDRDPYEQYF. CDR3 sequence (DNA): TGTGCCAGCAGTGCTGGGGACAGGGACCCTTACGAGCAGTACTTC.

This clonotype was counted between two and nine times. This chain connects TRBV5-1 to TRBJ1-1; TRBD1 is a possible D gene (5 bases). The CDR3 extends over 14 amino acids. V was clipped by 7 bases and J by 3 bases, with 16 bases between them. The germline CDR1 and CDR2 sequences are SGHRS and YFSETQ. CDR3 nucleotide sequence: TGCGCCAGCTCGGGGCGGGAAGTGGACACTGAAGCTTTCTTT. It yields the protein CASSGREVDTEAFF.

The rearrangement links TRBV29-1 to TRBJ2-6; the match to TRBD1 covers 7 bases. J lost 1 base, V lost 1 base, and 1 base had no gene match. The CDR3 is 15 residues long. Germline CDR1 SQVTM, CDR2 ANQGSEA. For the CDR3, the DNA is TGCAGCGTTGAAGGACAGGGATCTGGGGCCAACGTCCTGACTTTC. Its protein is CSVEGQGSGANVLTF.

Only a few counts were recorded for this clonotype. J is TRBJ2-7 and V is TRBV20-1, with D perhaps assigned TRBD1 or TRBD2 (5 bases each). Germline V gives CDR1 DFQATT, CDR2 SNEGSKA (reference sequence). Trimming removed 0 bases at V and 2 bases at J, with 11 bases between. This CDR3 contains 14 residues. CDR3 DNA: TGCAGTGCTAGAGATACTTGGGGGACCTACGAGCAGTACTTC. Encoded protein: CSARDTWGTYEQYF.

This sequence joins TRBV20-1 and TRBJ2-1, with 8 bases lining up with TRBD2. Trimming at V came to 2 bases and at J to 7 bases, leaving 13 bases not matched to a gene. The CDR3 has 16 amino acids. In germline, CDR1 is DFQATT, CDR2 SNEGSKA (reference sequence). The CDR3 sequence is CSARSSGRAERNEQFF. The CDR3 nucleotides are TGCAGTGCTAGATCCAGCGGGAGAGCCGAGAGGAATGAGCAGTTCTTC.

Details on this clonotype: The CDR3 end shows no conserved phenylalanine or tryptophan, and so a read error is likely. The limits of the CDR3 on the DNA are not certain, so only TCRdb's listed CDR3 is given. The chain couples TRBV20-1 to TRBJ2-4; TRBD1, the table's D call, was not compared with the DNA. Termini included, the CDR3 measures 13 amino acids. The germline V gene has CDR1 DFQATT and CDR2 SNEGSKA (reference sequence). CDR3 amino acids: CSARDPTGLHFSI.

The genes are TRBV4-1 and TRBJ2-3; TRBD2 matches 8 bases. The CDR3 has 15 amino acids. Trimming cost V 1 base and J 5 bases; bases outside gene matches: 5. The V gene's germline CDR1 is MGHRA and CDR2 YSYEKL. DNA of the CDR3: TGCGCCAGCAGCCAAGGAACTAGCGGCCAAGATACGCAGTATTTT. Translating gives CASSQGTSGQDTQYF.

This clonotype turned up a few times. V usage is TRBV5-1 and J usage is TRBJ2-4; 7 bases are shared with TRBD1. The J call may be in error: the DNA end matches TRBJ2-7 better. This CDR3 spans 17 amino acids. Germline V gene data show CDR1 as SGHRS and CDR2 as YFSETQ. CDR3 sequence: CASSSINDRDDSYEQYF. Here the CDR3 DNA reads TGCGCCAGCAGCTCCATTAATGACAGGGATGACTCCTACGAGCAGTACTTC.

The J gene is TRBJ2-3, the V gene TRBV20-1, with a possible D match to TRBD1 (5 bases). The CDR3 runs 16 residues. V lost 0 bases to trimming and J lost 9 bases, with 22 bases between them. Germline V gene lookup returns CDR1 DFQATT and CDR2 SNEGSKA (reference sequence). The DNA of the CDR3 is TGCAGTGCTAGAGAGTCTCTACGTGCAGGGTCTAACACGCAGTATTTT. Translation: CSARESLRAGSNTQYF.

The rearrangement uses TRBV5-1 and TRBJ2-5; no clear D. This CDR3 has 13 residues. V was shortened by 0 bases and J by 5 bases, with 8 bases between the two germline ends. Germline lookup yields CDR1 SGHRS and CDR2 YFSETQ. DNA for the CDR3: TGCGCCAGCAGCTTGGGCGCGGATGAGACCCAGTACTTC. This translates into CASSLGADETQYF.